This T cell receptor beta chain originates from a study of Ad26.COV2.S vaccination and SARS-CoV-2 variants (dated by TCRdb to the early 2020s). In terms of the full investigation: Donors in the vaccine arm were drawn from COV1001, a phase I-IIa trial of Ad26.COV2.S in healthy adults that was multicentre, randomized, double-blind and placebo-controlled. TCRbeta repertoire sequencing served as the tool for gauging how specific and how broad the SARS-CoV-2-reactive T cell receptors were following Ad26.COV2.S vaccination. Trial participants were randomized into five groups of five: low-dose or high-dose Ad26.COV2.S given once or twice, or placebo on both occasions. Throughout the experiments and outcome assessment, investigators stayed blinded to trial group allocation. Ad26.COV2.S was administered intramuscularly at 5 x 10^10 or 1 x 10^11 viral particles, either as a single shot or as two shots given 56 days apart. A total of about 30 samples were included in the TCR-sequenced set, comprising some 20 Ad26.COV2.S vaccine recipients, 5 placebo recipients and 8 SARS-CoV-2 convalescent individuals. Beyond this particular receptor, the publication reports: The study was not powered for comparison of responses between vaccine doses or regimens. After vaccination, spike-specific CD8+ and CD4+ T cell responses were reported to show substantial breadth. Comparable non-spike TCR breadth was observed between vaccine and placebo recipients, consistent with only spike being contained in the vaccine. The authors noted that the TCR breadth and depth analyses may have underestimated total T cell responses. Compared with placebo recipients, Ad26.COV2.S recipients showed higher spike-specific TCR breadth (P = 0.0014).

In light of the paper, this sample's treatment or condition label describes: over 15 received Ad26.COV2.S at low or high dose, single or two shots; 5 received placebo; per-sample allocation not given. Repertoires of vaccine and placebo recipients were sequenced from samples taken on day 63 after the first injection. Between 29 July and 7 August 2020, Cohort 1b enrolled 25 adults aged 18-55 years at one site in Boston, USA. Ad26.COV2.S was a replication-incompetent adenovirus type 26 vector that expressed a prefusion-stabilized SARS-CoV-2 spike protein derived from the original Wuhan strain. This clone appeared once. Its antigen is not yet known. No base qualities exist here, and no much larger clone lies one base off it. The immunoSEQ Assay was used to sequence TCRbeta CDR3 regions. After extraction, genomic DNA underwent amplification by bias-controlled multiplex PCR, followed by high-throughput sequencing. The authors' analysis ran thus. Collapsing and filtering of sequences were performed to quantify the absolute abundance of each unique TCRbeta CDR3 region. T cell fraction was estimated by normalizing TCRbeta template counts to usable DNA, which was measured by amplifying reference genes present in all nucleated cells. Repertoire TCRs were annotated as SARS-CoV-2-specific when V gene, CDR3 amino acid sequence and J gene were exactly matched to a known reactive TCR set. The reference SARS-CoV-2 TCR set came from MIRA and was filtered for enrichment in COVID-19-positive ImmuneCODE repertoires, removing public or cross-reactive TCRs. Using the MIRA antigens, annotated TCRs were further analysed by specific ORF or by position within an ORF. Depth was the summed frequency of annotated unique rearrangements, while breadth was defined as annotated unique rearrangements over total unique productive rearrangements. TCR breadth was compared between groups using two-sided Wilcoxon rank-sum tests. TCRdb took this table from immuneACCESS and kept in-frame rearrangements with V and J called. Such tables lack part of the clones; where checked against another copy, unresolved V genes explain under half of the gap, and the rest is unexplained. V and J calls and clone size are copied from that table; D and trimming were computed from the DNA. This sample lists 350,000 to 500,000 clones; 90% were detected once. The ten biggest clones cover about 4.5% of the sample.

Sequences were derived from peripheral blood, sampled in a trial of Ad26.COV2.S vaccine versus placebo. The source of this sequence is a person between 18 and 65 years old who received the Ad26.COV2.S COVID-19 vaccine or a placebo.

The CDR3 is CASSLDVIAGGETQYF. The nucleotides are TGTGCCAGCAGCTTAGATGTAATAGCGGGAGGGGAGACCCAGTACTTC. The chain links TRBV11-2 with TRBJ2-5, and 11 junction bases match TRBD2. From a lookup of the germline V gene, CDR1 and CDR2 are SGHAT and FQNNGV. CDR3 length: 16 amino acids, cysteine to phenylalanine. This entry keeps only the CDR3 DNA: 48 bases, framed from base 1. V trim: 0 bases; J trim: 5 bases; unmatched bases: 5. Reference TRBV11-2 and TRBJ2-5 proteins supply the regions before and after the CDR3; the full variable domain is: EAGVAQSPRYKIIEKRQSVAFWCNPISGHATLYWYQQILGQGPKLLIQFQNNGVVDDSQLPKDRFSAERLKGVDSTLKIQPAKLEDSAVYLCASSLDVIAGGETQYFGPGTRLLVL.